The rows below give T cell receptor beta chains drawn from one sample of a study of cytomegalovirus exposure and HLA in healthy donors. Generated by immunoSEQ multiplex PCR, the TCRdb table keeps only in-frame clones and is missing some. The sample records roughly 150,000 clones, approximately 78% being singletons. What was sequenced was PBMCs. The receptors come from a male donor in good health and CMV-seronegative. CDR3s include the opening cysteine and the closing phenylalanine or tryptophan. D genes are given only for firm matches. Part of the rows lack a size; the others show once, few, many or a class for expanded clones.

TRBV12-5	TRBJ2-7	-	-	TGTGCTAGTGGTTTGGTACAGTTGGGGGGCGAGCAGTACTTC	CASGLVQLGGEQYF
TRBV28	TRBJ2-7	-	-	TGTGCCAGCAACCCGAATCCCAGGATGGCTCGCTCGGTCGAGCAGTACTTC	CASNPNPRMARSVEQYF
TRBV11-2	TRBJ2-5	once	TRBD2	TGTGCCAGCAGCCCCCGTGCTCTAGCGGGGGGACAAGAGACCCAGTACTTC	CASSPRALAGGQETQYF
TRBV5-1	TRBJ2-7	-	-	TGCGCCAGCAGCTTCCCAGGTTCCTACGAGCAGTACTTC	CASSFPGSYEQYF
TRBV29-1	TRBJ2-1	-	-	TGCAGCGTTGAAGGACTATTTCCCCGCAATGAGCAGTTCTTC	CSVEGLFPRNEQFF
TRBV5-1	TRBJ1-6	-	-	TGCGCCAGCAGCCCGCAGGGTAGCTCCTATAATTCACCCCTCCACTTT	CASSPQGSSYNSPLHF
TRBV4-3	TRBJ1-1	-	TRBD1	TGCGCCAGCAGCCAAATTCCTTGGGACAGGGAATTCGGCACTGAAGCTTTCTTT	CASSQIPWDREFGTEAFF
TRBV5-1	TRBJ1-1	-	-	TGCGCCAGCAGCCCCTCACAGGGTAGCTCTAACACTGAAGCTTTCTTT	CASSPSQGSSNTEAFF
TRBV7-9	TRBJ2-2	-	-	TGTGCCAGCAGCATGCCACAGGAGGGTGACACCGGGGAGCTGTTTTTT	CASSMPQEGDTGELFF
TRBV5-6	TRBJ1-4	-	TRBD1	TGTGCCAGCAGCTTGTTCGGACAGGGTTATGAAAAACTGTTTTTT	CASSLFGQGYEKLFF
TRBV27	TRBJ2-3	few	-	TGTGCCAGCAGTCCTAGGACAGTAACTACGCAGTATTTT	CASSPRTVTTQYF
TRBV21-1	TRBJ2-6	once	-	TGTGCCAGCAGCATTGGAGGGCTGGGCTCTGGGGCCAACGTCCTGACTTTC	CASSIGGLGSGANVLTF
TRBV7-9	TRBJ2-4	-	-	TGTTCCAGCAGCTCACTCCGGGTTCAAGGGGTGGACATTCAGTACTTC	CSSSSLRVQGVDIQYF
TRBV6-5	TRBJ1-1	few	-	TGTGCCAGCAGCCTGGGCAGCTTGAACACTGAAGCTTTCTTT	CASSLGSLNTEAFF
TRBV28	TRBJ2-7	-	TRBD1	TGTGCCACCCGGGACAGGGGCCTGAATGAGCAGTACTTC	CATRDRGLNEQYF
TRBV5-8	TRBJ1-5	-	TRBD1	TGTGCCAGCAGCCAAGGGGGACAGAGCCTCGATAGCAATCAGCCCCAGCATTTT	CASSQGGQSLDSNQPQHF
TRBV11-2	TRBJ1-2	once	TRBD1	TGTGCCAGCAGACGGGACAGGGCGGCCTATGGCTACACCTTC	CASRRDRAAYGYTF
TRBV19	TRBJ1-3	-	-	TGTGCCAGTAAATCAGGGGCTGGAAACACCATATATTTT	CASKSGAGNTIYF
TRBV14	TRBJ2-1	-	-	TGTGCCAGCAGCCAATTGCAGTCAGGGGCGGATGAGCAGTTCTTC	CASSQLQSGADEQFF
TRBV9	TRBJ2-1	-	-	TGTGCCAGCAGCGTAGGACGGGTTAATGAGCAGTTCTTC	CASSVGRVNEQFF
TRBV28	TRBJ2-3	-	TRBD1	TGTGCCAGCAGTGGGGCGGGGACAGGACTCTGGGGCACAGATACGCAGTATTTT	CASSGAGTGLWGTDTQYF
TRBV28	TRBJ2-3	-	TRBD2	TGTGCCAGCAGGAGAACTAGCGGGAGGGGGGATACGCAGTATTTT	CASRRTSGRGDTQYF
TRBV19	TRBJ2-5	-	-	TGTGCCAGTAGTCCCGAGGTGGGACAAATACAAGAGACCCAGTACTTC	CASSPEVGQIQETQYF
TRBV7-2	TRBJ2-7	-	-	TGTGCCAGCAGCTGGGACGGGAGTGGTTACGAGCAGTACTTC	CASSWDGSGYEQYF
TRBV11-2	TRBJ2-7	-	-	TGTGCCAGCAGCCCTATTAGCAGGTCGGGGATATACGAGCAGTACTTC	CASSPISRSGIYEQYF
TRBV11-2	TRBJ2-5	-	-	TGTGCCAGCAGCCAGGGGGAGACCCAGTACTTC	CASSQGETQYF
TRBV7-9	TRBJ1-1	-	-	TGTGCCAGCAGCTTCTCAGAGCGAGCTTTCTTT	CASSFSERAFF
TRBV30	TRBJ1-2	-	TRBD1	TGTGCCTGGGGGACAGACCTGGGAGGCTACACCTTC	CAWGTDLGGYTF
TRBV7-2	TRBJ2-7	few	-	TGTGCCAGCAGCCCAACAGGTCCCTACGAGCAGTACTTC	CASSPTGPYEQYF
TRBV7-2	TRBJ2-1	-	TRBD2	TGTGCCAGCAGCTCCTTAGCGGGGCAGAGGGTGGATGAGCAGTTCTTC	CASSSLAGQRVDEQFF
TRBV11-3	TRBJ2-1	-	TRBD2	TGTGCCAGCAGCCCCGGACTAGCGGGACCCTCCTACAATGAGCAGTTCTTC	CASSPGLAGPSYNEQFF
TRBV30	TRBJ2-7	-	TRBD1	TGTGCCTGGGACAGGGAATACGAGCAGTACTTC	CAWDREYEQYF
TRBV30	TRBJ2-7	-	-	TGTGCCTGGAGTGTGACCCCGGGGGAGCAGTACTTC	CAWSVTPGEQYF
TRBV7-9	TRBJ1-1	-	-	TGTGCCAGCAGCTTCGACAGGAGGAACACTGAAGCTTTCTTT	CASSFDRRNTEAFF
TRBV29-1	TRBJ2-1	-	-	TGCAGCACAACGTTGGGGGGGGCTAGCAATGAGCAGTTCTTC	CSTTLGGASNEQFF
TRBV11-2	TRBJ2-7	-	TRBD1	TGTGCCAGCAGCTTAGGGCAGGGGGCGAGTGAGCAGTACTTC	CASSLGQGASEQYF
TRBV28	TRBJ2-3	-	TRBD2	TGTGCCAGCAACATAGCGGGAGTATTTGGGGATACGCAGTATTTT	CASNIAGVFGDTQYF
TRBV6-5	TRBJ1-1	-	TRBD1	TGTGCCAGCAGGCGCGGGACAGACACTGAAGCTTTCTTT	CASRRGTDTEAFF
TRBV2	TRBJ1-5	-	TRBD1	TGTGCCAGCACCGGGACAGATAGCAATCAGCCCCAGCATTTT	CASTGTDSNQPQHF